Below, 23 T cell receptor beta chains from the same sample are listed, as sequenced in a study of T cells in women clearing cervical HPV infection. Some clones are missing from TCRdb's copy, which holds only in-frame ones; the method was immunoSEQ multiplex PCR. This sample contains about 22,000 clones. Source material: blood buffy coat. These receptors all stem from a woman aged 18 to 69 with a cervical HPV16 infection that either progressed to CIN3+ or cleared (not recorded which).

In the case of this clone: The observed sequence ends 3 residues before the CDR3 terminus, with the missing tail filled in from the germline J gene. This chain uses TRBV7-2 with TRBJ2-2, with TRBD2 as a possible D gene (6 bases). The CDR3 sequence is 14 residues long. Germline V gene sequence: CDR1 SGHTA, CDR2 FQGNSA. Trimming cost V 0 bases and J 7 bases, with 9 bases left between them. The CDR3 DNA, read in part, is TGTGCCAGCAGCTTAGCGATGGGGGGCGGGGAG. Translation: CASSLAMGGGE. The complete CDR3 protein is CASSLAMGGGELFF.

The sequenced CDR3 bases are TGTGCCAGCAGCTTAGTGCGGGGGAACACCGGGGAG. It specifies CASSLVRGNTGE. The whole CDR3 is CASSLVRGNTGELFF. V and J are TRBV7-2 and TRBJ2-2; maybe TRBD2 (6 bases). The observed sequence ends 3 residues before the CDR3 terminus, with the missing tail filled in from the germline J gene. The germline CDR1 and CDR2 sequences are SGHTA and FQGNSA. This CDR3 has 15 residues. Trimming took 1 base from V and 1 from J, leaving 7 bases between them.

The CDR3 protein is CASSFRDKNTGELFF. The CDR3 DNA, read in part, is TGTGCCAGCAGCTTCCGGGACAAAAACACCGGGGAG. The chain links TRBV5-4 to TRBJ2-2, with D perhaps matching TRBD1 (6 bases). Read sequence stops 3 residues before the CDR3 end, and the germline J gene provides the missing end. This CDR3 is built from 15 residues. Germline CDR1 is SGHNT and CDR2 is YYREEE (reference sequence). Trimming took 2 bases from V and 2 from J, leaving 10 bases between them.

About this clone: The CDR3 goes on 3 residues after the read ends, and that part is filled in from the germline J gene. V is TRBV19 and J is TRBJ1-2; D call uncertain. Trimming removed 8 bases from V and 1 base from J, with 14 bases in between. The CDR3 consists of 14 residues. CDR1 and CDR2 from the germline V gene are LNHDA and SQIVND (reference sequence). The CDR3 region is CASGLAGRNYGYTF. Incomplete CDR3 DNA: TGTGCCAGTGGGTTGGCAGGCCGTAACTATGGC.

About this clone: The CDR3 extends 3 residues past the end of the read, so its final part is completed from the germline J gene. V and J are TRBV7-3 and TRBJ2-2; no definite D call. Germline V gives CDR1 SGHTA, CDR2 FQGTGA. Trimming removed 5 bases from V and 5 bases from J, with 9 bases in between. The length of the CDR3 is 13 residues. CDR3 in amino acids: CASSRELTGELFF. The sequenced part of the CDR3 DNA is TGTGCCAGCAGCCGCGAGCTGACCGGGGAG.

As concerns this clone: The observed sequence ends 3 residues before the CDR3 terminus, with the missing tail filled in from the germline J gene. The rearrangement uses TRBV20-1 and TRBJ2-1, with unresolved D. The length of the CDR3 is 10 residues. CDR1 is DFQATT and CDR2 is SNEGSKA in the germline V gene (reference sequence). Trimming cost V 7 bases and J 5 bases, with 6 bases left between them. CDR3 DNA (partial): TGCAGTGTCCGGGACAATGAG. Its translation is CSVRDNE. The full CDR3 is CSVRDNEQFF.

Points on this clone: The read falls 3 residues short of the CDR3 end, and the missing part is taken from the germline J gene. This sequence joins TRBV7-8 and TRBJ1-2, with 8 bases lining up with TRBD1. The CDR3 has 14 residues. The germline gives CDR1 SGHVS, CDR2 FQNEAQ. The DNA read from the CDR3 is TGTGCCAGCAGCACCCAGACAGGGGAAAAAGGC. Protein: CASSTQTGEKG. The CDR3 as a whole reads CASSTQTGEKGYTF. The full variable domain, its missing parts supplied by reference TRBV7-8 and TRBJ1-2, is GAGVSQSPRYKVAKRGQDVALRCDPISGHVSLFWYQQALGQGPEFLTYFQNEAQLDKSGLPSDRFFAERPEGSVSTLKIQRTQQEDSAVYLCASSTQTGEKGYTFGSGTRLTVV.

As to this clone: The read terminates 3 residues before the CDR3 end, so the remaining end is supplied by the germline J gene. The chain links TRBV28 to TRBJ2-7; D is uncertain. There are 12 residues in the CDR3. Germline loops: CDR1 MDHEN, CDR2 SYDVKM. Trimming stripped 5 bases from V and 4 bases from J, with 9 bases between. The chain's CDR3 is CASSPFSYEQYF. Incomplete CDR3 DNA: TGTGCCAGCAGTCCCTTTTCGTACGAG.

About this clone: The CDR3 extends 3 residues past the end of the read, so its final part is completed from the germline J gene. The chain links TRBV5-1 to TRBJ2-7; 7 bases map to TRBD1. CDR1 is SGHRS and CDR2 is YFSETQ in the germline V gene. V lost 0 bases, J lost 2 bases, and 5 bases stayed unmatched. The CDR3 has 15 amino acids. Incomplete CDR3 DNA: TGCGCCAGCAGCTTGGCCCCAGGGGGTCCCTACGAG. It specifies CASSLAPGGPYE. The whole CDR3 protein is CASSLAPGGPYEQYF. The full variable domain, completed using reference TRBV5-1 and TRBJ2-7, is KAGVTQTPRYLIKTRGQQVTLSCSPISGHRSVSWYQQTPGQGLQFLFEYFSETQRNKGNFPGRFSGRQFSNSRSEMNVSTLELGDSALYLCASSLAPGGPYEQYFGPGTRLTVT.

As concerns this clone: Coverage ceases 3 residues before the CDR3 finishes, and the germline J gene fills in the end. V gene TRBV20-1 combines with J gene TRBJ2-1, with 8 bases identical to TRBD1. V was clipped by 5 bases and J by 7 bases; unmatched bases: 10. The germline V gene has CDR1 DFQATT and CDR2 SNEGSKA (reference sequence). The CDR3 runs to 14 residues. Incomplete CDR3 DNA: TGCAGTGCTCCCGGGACAGGTGATTGGAATGAG. Its translation: CSAPGTGDWNE. The CDR3 in full is CSAPGTGDWNEQFF.

In regard to this clone: The read finishes 3 residues shy of the CDR3 end, and the germline J gene is used to complete it. The chain couples TRBV7-9 to TRBJ2-7; maybe TRBD2 (6 bases). Germline loops: CDR1 SEHNR, CDR2 FQNEAQ (reference sequence). The CDR3 sequence is 13 residues long. The V and J ends lost 5 bases and 3 bases respectively, with 11 bases between them. CDR3 bases read: TGTGCCAGCAGCCCGGGGGAGGTCTACGAG. It is translated as CASSPGEVYE. The whole CDR3 region reads CASSPGEVYEQYF.

As for this clone: Sequencing ends 3 residues short of the CDR3 end; the germline J gene provides the rest. The genes are TRBV29-1 and TRBJ1-3, with unresolved D. The CDR3 runs 12 residues. The V gene lost 6 bases and the J gene lost 2 bases, with 8 bases spanning the gap. Germline lookup yields CDR1 SQVTM and CDR2 ANQGSEA. CDR3 DNA (partial): TGCAGCGTGTTTATAGCTGGAAACACC. This codes for CSVFIAGNT. The full CDR3 is CSVFIAGNTIYF.

With respect to this clone: The missing CDR3 end, 3 residues past where the read stops, is filled in from the germline J gene. The V gene is TRBV6-2 or TRBV6-3, the J gene TRBJ1-4; 10 bases agree with TRBD1. V was pared by 6 bases and J by 0 bases, with 7 bases of the junction left unmatched. Per the germline V gene, CDR1 is MNHEY and CDR2 is SVGEGT. The CDR3 loop spans 17 amino acids. The DNA read from the CDR3 is TGTGCCAGCAGGTTACGGACAGGGGGGCCAACTAATGAAAAA. Amino acids: CASRLRTGGPTNEK. The whole CDR3 reads CASRLRTGGPTNEKLFF.

Points on this clone: The CDR3 extends 3 residues past the end of the read, so its final part is completed from the germline J gene. The chain joins TRBV30 to TRBJ1-6; 9 bases are shared with TRBD1. Germline V lookup: CDR1 GTSNPN, CDR2 SVGIG (reference sequence). With V trimmed by 3 bases and J by 10 bases, 4 bases remained unmatched. The CDR3 loop spans 13 amino acids. The DNA read from the CDR3 is TGTGCCTGGAGGGACAGGGGAAGCTCACCC. Translating it yields CAWRDRGSSP. From start to end, the CDR3 is CAWRDRGSSPLHF.

Comments on this clone: The read finishes 3 residues shy of the CDR3 end, and the germline J gene is used to complete it. The chain couples TRBV5-4 to TRBJ2-1; TRBD2 matches 10 bases. V trimming: 4 bases; J trimming: 4 bases; junction bases outside the gene matches: 5. Per germline, CDR1 SGHNT and CDR2 YYREEE (reference sequence). CDR3 length: 15 residues. The sequenced part of the CDR3 DNA is TGTGCCAGCAGCCTCGGGACTAGCGAGTACAATGAG. It translates to CASSLGTSEYNE. The whole CDR3 reads CASSLGTSEYNEQFF.

To note about this clone: The read ends 3 residues shy of where the CDR3 ends; the end is completed using the germline J gene. This chain links TRBV19 with TRBJ1-5; D remains unclear. Germline CDR1 and CDR2: LNHDA and SQIVND (reference sequence). Trimming cost V 4 bases and J 3 bases, with 7 bases left between them. CDR3 length: 13 residues. This CDR3 is CASSTGINQPQHF. The sequenced CDR3 bases are TGTGCCAGTAGTACAGGTATCAATCAGCCC.

In the case of this clone: The observed sequence ends 3 residues before the CDR3 terminus, with the missing tail filled in from the germline J gene. The rearrangement uses TRBV5-1 and TRBJ1-1; D call uncertain. The CDR3 is made up of 14 amino acids. Germline loops: CDR1 SGHRS, CDR2 YFSETQ. CDR3 DNA, as far as it was read: TGCGCCAGCAGCATGGGAAGGCGGGATCAAGAA. It is translated as CASSMGRRDQE. The full CDR3 sequence reads CASSMGRRDQEAFF.

As regards this clone: The CDR3 is cut off 3 residues early in the read; its end comes from the germline J gene. The chain uses TRBV9 and TRBJ2-1; D remains ambiguous. The germline V gene has CDR1 SGDLS and CDR2 YYNGEE. The length of the CDR3 is 15 residues. The V and J ends lost 0 bases and 0 bases respectively, with 7 bases between them. The CDR3 DNA, read in part, is TGTGCCAGCAGCGTAGAGCCTCACTCCTACAATGAG. Protein sequence: CASSVEPHSYNE. The whole CDR3 sequence reads CASSVEPHSYNEQFF.

On this clone: The read ends 3 residues early relative to the CDR3; the germline J gene fills the gap. V and J are TRBV10-3 and TRBJ1-4, with 7 bases fitting TRBD1. Germline values: CDR1 ENHRY, CDR2 SYGVKD. The CDR3 length is 15 residues. J lost 4 bases, V lost 3 bases, and 5 bases had no gene match. The CDR3 sequence is CAISDVRDSNEKLFF. The DNA read from the CDR3 is TGTGCCATCAGTGATGTTCGGGACAGTAATGAAAAA.

Points on this clone: Read coverage stops 3 residues before the CDR3 terminus; the germline J gene supplies the remainder. The V gene is TRBV20-1, the J gene TRBJ2-1; 7 nucleotides agree with TRBD2. This CDR3 is 14 amino acids long. V shed 5 bases and J 3 bases; nucleotides not matched to a gene: 7. Looked up from germline, CDR1 is DFQATT and CDR2 is SNEGSKA (reference sequence). The part of the CDR3 DNA that was read is TGCAGTGCTCCCTATGGCGGGAGCTACAATGAG. Translating it yields CSAPYGGSYNE. The CDR3, in full, reads CSAPYGGSYNEQFF.

On this clone itself: Read data end 3 residues before the CDR3 end; the end is taken from the germline J gene. The chain combines TRBV11-2 with TRBJ2-2; perhaps TRBD2 as D (5 bases). This CDR3 spans 14 amino acids. Between the trimmed V and J ends, which lost 5 bases and 7 bases, there was a span of 14 bases. The V gene's germline CDR1 is SGHAT and CDR2 FQNNGV. The CDR3 DNA, read in part, is TGTGCCAGCAGCAGGACTTTAAAGAGCGGGGAG. Amino acid sequence: CASSRTLKSGE. The complete CDR3 reads CASSRTLKSGELFF. The full variable domain, with the rest looked up from reference TRBV11-2 and TRBJ2-2, is EAGVAQSPRYKIIEKRQSVAFWCNPISGHATLYWYQQILGQGPKLLIQFQNNGVVDDSQLPKDRFSAERLKGVDSTLKIQPAKLEDSAVYLCASSRTLKSGELFFGEGSRLTVL.

Regarding this clone: The DNA ends 3 residues before the CDR3 does, and the rest of the CDR3 is filled in from the germline J gene. V and J are TRBV20-1 and TRBJ2-3, with 12 bases fitting TRBD2. The CDR3 runs to 16 residues. V shed 5 bases and J 5 bases; nucleotides not matched to a gene: 11. Per the germline V gene, CDR1 is DFQATT and CDR2 is SNEGSKA (reference sequence). CDR3 in amino acids: CSAWGKTSGSGDTQYF. The covered CDR3 bases are TGCAGTGCTTGGGGGAAGACTAGCGGGAGTGGAGATACG.

Comment on this clone: One junction end disagrees with the germline gene, perhaps due to a read error. The CDR3 is cut off 3 residues early in the read; its end comes from the germline J gene. The chain employs TRBV5-1 and TRBJ1-3; D is perhaps TRBD1 (6 bases). This CDR3 comprises 14 residues. Germline V gives CDR1 SGHRS, CDR2 YFSETQ. CDR3: CASSLTGSGNTIYF. The DNA read from the CDR3 is TGCGCCAGCAGCCTAACAGGGTCTGGTAACACC.